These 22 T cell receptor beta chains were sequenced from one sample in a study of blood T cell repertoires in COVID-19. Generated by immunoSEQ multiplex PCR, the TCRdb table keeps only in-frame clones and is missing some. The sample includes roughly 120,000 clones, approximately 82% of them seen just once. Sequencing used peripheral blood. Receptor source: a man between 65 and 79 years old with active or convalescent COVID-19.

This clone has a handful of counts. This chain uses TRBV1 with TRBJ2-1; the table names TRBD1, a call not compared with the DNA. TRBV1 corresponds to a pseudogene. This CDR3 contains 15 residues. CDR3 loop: CTSSPRTGVYNEQFF. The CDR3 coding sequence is TGCACCAGCAGCCCTAGGACAGGGGTCTACAATGAGCAGTTCTTC.

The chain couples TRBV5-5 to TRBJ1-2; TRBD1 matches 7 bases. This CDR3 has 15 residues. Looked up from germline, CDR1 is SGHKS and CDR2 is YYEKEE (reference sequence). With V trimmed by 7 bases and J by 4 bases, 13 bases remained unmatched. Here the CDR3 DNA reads TGTGCCAGCGTCCTGGTTGGAGGGGGCACCTATGGCTACACCTTC. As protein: CASVLVGGGTYGYTF.

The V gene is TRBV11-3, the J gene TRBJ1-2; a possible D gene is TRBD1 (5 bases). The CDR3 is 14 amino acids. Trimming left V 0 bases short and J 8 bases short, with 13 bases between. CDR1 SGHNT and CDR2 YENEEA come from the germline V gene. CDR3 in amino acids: CASSLDRQGGGYTF. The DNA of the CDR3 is TGTGCCAGCAGCTTAGATAGGCAGGGAGGCGGCTACACCTTC.

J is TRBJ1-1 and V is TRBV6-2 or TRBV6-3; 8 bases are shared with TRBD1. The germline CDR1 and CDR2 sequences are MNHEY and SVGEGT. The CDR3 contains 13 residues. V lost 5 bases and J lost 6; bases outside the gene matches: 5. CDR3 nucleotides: TGTGCCAGCAGTACCTGGACAGGGTCTGAAGCTTTCTTT. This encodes CASSTWTGSEAFF.

CDR3 amino acids: CASSLYAGNYTF. In nucleotides, the CDR3 is TGCGCCAGCAGCTTGTACGCAGGGAACTACACCTTC. This chain uses TRBV5-1 with TRBJ1-2; tentative D call: TRBD1 (5 bases). Trimming removed 1 base from V and 10 bases from J, with 11 bases in between. CDR1 is SGHRS and CDR2 is YFSETQ in the germline V gene. The CDR3 has 12 amino acids.

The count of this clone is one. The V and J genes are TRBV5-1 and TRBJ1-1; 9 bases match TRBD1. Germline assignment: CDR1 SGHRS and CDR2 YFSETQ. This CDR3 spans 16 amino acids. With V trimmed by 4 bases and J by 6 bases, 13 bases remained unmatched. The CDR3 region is CASSRDREMNSAEAFF. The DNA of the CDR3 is TGCGCCAGCAGCCGGGACAGGGAAATGAACAGTGCTGAAGCTTTCTTT. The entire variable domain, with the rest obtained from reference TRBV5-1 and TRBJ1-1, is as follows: KAGVTQTPRYLIKTRGQQVTLSCSPISGHRSVSWYQQTPGQGLQFLFEYFSETQRNKGNFPGRFSGRQFSNSRSEMNVSTLELGDSALYLCASSRDREMNSAEAFFGQGTRLTVV.

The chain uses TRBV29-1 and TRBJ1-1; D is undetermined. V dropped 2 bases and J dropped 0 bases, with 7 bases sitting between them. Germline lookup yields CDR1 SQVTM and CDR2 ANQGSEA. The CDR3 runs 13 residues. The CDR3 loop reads CSVETQLNTEAFF. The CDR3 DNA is TGCAGCGTTGAAACACAGCTGAACACTGAAGCTTTCTTT.

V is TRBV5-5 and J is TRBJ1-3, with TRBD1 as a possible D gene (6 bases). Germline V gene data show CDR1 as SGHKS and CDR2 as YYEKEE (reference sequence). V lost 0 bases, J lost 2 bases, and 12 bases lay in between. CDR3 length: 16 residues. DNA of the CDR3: TGTGCCAGCAGCTTGGGTCAGGGGTTGGCTGGAAACACCATATATTTT. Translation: CASSLGQGLAGNTIYF. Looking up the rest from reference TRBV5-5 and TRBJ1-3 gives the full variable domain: DAGVTQSPTHLIKTRGQQVTLRCSPISGHKSVSWYQQVLGQGPQFIFQYYEKEERGRGNFPDRFSARQFPNYSSELNVNALLLGDSALYLCASSLGQGLAGNTIYFGEGSWLTVV.

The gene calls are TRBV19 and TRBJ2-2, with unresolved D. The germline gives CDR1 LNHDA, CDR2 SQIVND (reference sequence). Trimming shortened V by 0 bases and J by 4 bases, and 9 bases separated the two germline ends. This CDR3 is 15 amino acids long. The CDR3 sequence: CASSIEAGGTGELFF. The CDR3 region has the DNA TGTGCCAGTAGTATAGAAGCAGGTGGCACCGGGGAGCTGTTTTTT.

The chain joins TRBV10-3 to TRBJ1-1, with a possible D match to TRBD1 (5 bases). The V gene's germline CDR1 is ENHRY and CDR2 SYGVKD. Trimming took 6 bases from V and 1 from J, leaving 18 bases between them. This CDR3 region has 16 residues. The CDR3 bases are TGTGCCATCAGGAACAATGGGGGGACGAAGAACACTGAAGCTTTCTTT. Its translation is CAIRNNGGTKNTEAFF.

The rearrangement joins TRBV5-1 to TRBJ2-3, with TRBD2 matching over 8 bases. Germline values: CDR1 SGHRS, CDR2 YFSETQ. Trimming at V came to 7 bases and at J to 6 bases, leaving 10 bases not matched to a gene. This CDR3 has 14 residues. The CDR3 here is CASGSAGVLDTQYF. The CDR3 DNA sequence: TGCGCCAGCGGTTCAGCGGGAGTCCTGGATACGCAGTATTTT.

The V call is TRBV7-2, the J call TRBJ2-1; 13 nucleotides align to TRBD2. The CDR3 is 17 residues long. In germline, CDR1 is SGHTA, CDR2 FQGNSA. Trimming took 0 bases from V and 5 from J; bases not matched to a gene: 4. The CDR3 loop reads CASSLAVGLAGNNEQFF. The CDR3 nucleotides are TGTGCCAGCAGCTTAGCCGTGGGACTAGCGGGAAACAATGAGCAGTTCTTC. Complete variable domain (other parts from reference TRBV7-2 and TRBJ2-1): GAGVSQSPSNKVTEKGKDVELRCDPISGHTALYWYRQSLGQGLEFLIYFQGNSAPDKSGLPSDRFSAERTGGSVSTLTIQRTQQEDSAVYLCASSLAVGLAGNNEQFFGPGTRLTVL.

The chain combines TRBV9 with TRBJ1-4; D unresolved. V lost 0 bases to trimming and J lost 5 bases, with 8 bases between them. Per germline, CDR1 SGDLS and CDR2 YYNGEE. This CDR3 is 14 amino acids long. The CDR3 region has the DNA TGTGCCAGCAGCGTAGCCGGGGTAAATGAAAAACTGTTTTTT. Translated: CASSVAGVNEKLFF.

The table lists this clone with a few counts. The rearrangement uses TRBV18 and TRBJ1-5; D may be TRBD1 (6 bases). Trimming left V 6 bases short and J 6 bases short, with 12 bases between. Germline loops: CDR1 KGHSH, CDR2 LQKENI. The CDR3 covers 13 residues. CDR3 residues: CASSPGHGQPQHF. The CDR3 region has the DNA TGTGCCAGCTCCCCGGGACACGGTCAGCCCCAGCATTTT. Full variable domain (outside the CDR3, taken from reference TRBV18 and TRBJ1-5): NAGVMQNPRHLVRRRGQEARLRCSPMKGHSHVYWYRQLPEEGLKFMVYLQKENIIDESGMPKERFSAEFPKEGPSILRIQQVVRGDSAAYFCASSPGHGQPQHFGDGTRLSIL.

The CDR3 loop reads CSAQNTEAFF. In nucleotides, the CDR3 is TGCAGCGCCCAGAACACTGAAGCTTTCTTT. The chain joins TRBV29-1 to TRBJ1-1; D is uncertain. CDR3 size: 10 residues. The V gene lost 7 bases and the J gene lost 1 base, with 4 bases spanning the gap. The germline V gene has CDR1 SQVTM and CDR2 ANQGSEA.

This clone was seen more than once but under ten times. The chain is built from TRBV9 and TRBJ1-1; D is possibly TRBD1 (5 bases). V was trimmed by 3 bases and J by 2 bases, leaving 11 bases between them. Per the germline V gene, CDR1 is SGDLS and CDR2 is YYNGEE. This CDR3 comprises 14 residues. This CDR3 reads CASSGDGGNTEAFF. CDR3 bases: TGTGCCAGCAGCGGAGACGGGGGTAACACTGAAGCTTTCTTT.

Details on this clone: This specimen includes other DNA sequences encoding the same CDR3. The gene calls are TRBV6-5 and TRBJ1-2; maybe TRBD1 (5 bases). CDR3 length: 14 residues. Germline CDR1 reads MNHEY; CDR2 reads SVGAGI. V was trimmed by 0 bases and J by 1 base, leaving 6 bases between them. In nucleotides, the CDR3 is TGTGCCAGCAGTTACTCGGGGGGTAACTATGGCTACACCTTC. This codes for CASSYSGGNYGYTF.

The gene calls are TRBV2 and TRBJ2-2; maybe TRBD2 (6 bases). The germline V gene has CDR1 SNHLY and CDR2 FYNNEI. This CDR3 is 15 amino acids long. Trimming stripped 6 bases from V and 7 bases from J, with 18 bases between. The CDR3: CASSGGSRGGGELFF. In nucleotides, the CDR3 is TGTGCCAGCAGCGGAGGGTCGAGGGGCGGCGGGGAGCTGTTTTTT.

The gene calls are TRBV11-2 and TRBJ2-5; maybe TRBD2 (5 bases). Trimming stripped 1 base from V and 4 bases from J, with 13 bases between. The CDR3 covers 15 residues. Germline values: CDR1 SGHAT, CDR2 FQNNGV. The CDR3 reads CASSLGVGGGETQYF. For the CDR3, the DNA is TGTGCCAGCAGCTTAGGGGTAGGAGGCGGAGAGACCCAGTACTTC.

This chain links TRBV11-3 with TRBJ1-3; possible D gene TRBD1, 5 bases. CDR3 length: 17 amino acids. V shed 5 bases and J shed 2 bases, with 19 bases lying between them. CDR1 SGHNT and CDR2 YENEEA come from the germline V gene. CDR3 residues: CASSRGTGSPAGNTIYF. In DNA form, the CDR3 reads TGTGCCAGCAGCCGGGGGACGGGGTCTCCAGCTGGAAACACCATATATTTT.

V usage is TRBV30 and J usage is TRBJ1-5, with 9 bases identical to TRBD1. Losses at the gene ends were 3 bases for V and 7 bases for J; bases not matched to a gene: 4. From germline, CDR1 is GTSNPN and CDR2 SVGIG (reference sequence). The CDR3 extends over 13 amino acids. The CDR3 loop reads CAWSGQGWQPQHF. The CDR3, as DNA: TGTGCCTGGAGCGGACAGGGGTGGCAGCCCCAGCATTTT.

In DNA, the CDR3 is TGTGCCAGCAGCCACCGACAGGCCCCGAACACTGAAGCTTTCTTT. It codes for CASSHRQAPNTEAFF. This chain joins TRBV3-1 (or the pseudogene TRBV3-2) and TRBJ1-1; D is perhaps TRBD1 (6 bases). Trimming removed 3 bases from V and 1 base from J, with 12 bases in between. Germline V lookup: CDR1 LGHDT, CDR2 YNNKEL (reference sequence). The length of the CDR3 is 15 residues.